Presented here are 21 T cell receptor beta chains from one specimen sequenced in a study of T cell changes during pregnancy in multiple sclerosis. Using immunoSEQ multiplex PCR, the repertoire was profiled, and TCRdb retains in-frame clones only, with some absent. The data hold approximately 80,000 clones, with about nine tenths observed a single time. This material consisted of PBMCs, taken in the first trimester of pregnancy. The receptors here all came from a female donor in good health, serving as a control in a pregnancy study. Some clones in this sample may be carry-over from other donors' samples.

This clone was seen a single time. V and J are TRBV28 and TRBJ1-2; D remains unclear. V shed 3 bases and J shed 8 bases, with 13 bases lying between them. CDR1 is MDHEN and CDR2 is SYDVKM in the germline V gene. The CDR3 is 13 residues long. CDR3: CASSFSGRNGYTF. In nucleotides, the CDR3 is TGTGCCAGCAGTTTTAGTGGGAGGAACGGCTACACCTTC.

This clone was recorded a few times. This sequence joins TRBV6-1 and TRBJ1-1; D not resolved. V dropped 7 bases and J dropped 6 bases, with 12 bases sitting between them. The CDR3 has 12 residues. Germline V CDR1 and CDR2: MNHNS, SASEGT. The CDR3 sequence: CASILDGAEAFF. DNA of the CDR3: TGTGCCAGCATTCTGGACGGGGCTGAAGCTTTCTTT.

The rearrangement joins TRBV28 to TRBJ2-7; 7 bases match TRBD1. The CDR3 runs to 13 residues. With V trimmed by 10 bases and J by 3 bases, 9 bases remained unmatched. Germline CDR1 MDHEN, CDR2 SYDVKM. In DNA, the CDR3 is TGTGCCACTCGGAAGGGACAGAACTACGAGCAGTACTTC. It translates to CATRKGQNYEQYF.

The chain combines TRBV7-9 with TRBJ2-7; D might be TRBD1 (6 bases). The CDR3 has 17 residues. V was cut by 3 bases and J by 3 bases, with 21 bases left in between. Germline values: CDR1 SEHNR, CDR2 FQNEAQ (reference sequence). DNA of the CDR3: TGTGCCAGCAGCTTTAACCCGAAGCTAGGGGGAGTCTACGAGCAGTACTTC. The encoded protein is CASSFNPKLGGVYEQYF.

The chain recombines TRBV5-1 with TRBJ1-5; 10 bases map to TRBD1. The germline CDR1 and CDR2 sequences are SGHRS and YFSETQ. The CDR3 length is 15 residues. Germline trimming cut 0 bases from V and 7 bases from J; bases unmatched to any gene: 4. The chain's CDR3 is CASSLGDRGGQPQHF. CDR3 coding DNA: TGCGCCAGCAGCTTGGGGGACAGGGGTGGCCAGCCCCAGCATTTT.

The rearrangement joins TRBV2 to TRBJ1-3; 7 positions agree with TRBD1. Trimming took 2 bases from V and 7 from J; bases not matched to a gene: 5. Germline V CDR1 and CDR2: SNHLY, FYNNEI. CDR3 length: 14 amino acids. This CDR3 is CASSELQGFNTIYF. As DNA, the CDR3 is TGTGCCAGCAGTGAATTACAGGGGTTTAACACCATATATTTT.

The V gene is TRBV6-4, the J gene TRBJ1-2; TRBD1 matches 8 bases. Germline V gives CDR1 MRHNA, CDR2 SNTAGT. CDR3 length: 14 residues. Losses at the gene ends were 2 bases for V and 6 bases for J; bases not matched to a gene: 5. CDR3 region: CASSDPRTGNGYTF. The CDR3 DNA is TGTGCCAGCAGTGACCCCCGGACAGGGAATGGCTACACCTTC.

The chain joins TRBV7-9 to TRBJ2-5; tentative D call: TRBD1 (6 bases). Trimming removed 5 bases at V and 3 bases at J, with 10 bases between. Germline V CDR1 and CDR2: SEHNR, FQNEAQ (reference sequence). The CDR3 is made up of 13 amino acids. CDR3 protein: CASSTRTEETQYF. DNA for the CDR3: TGTGCCAGCAGCACCCGGACAGAAGAGACCCAGTACTTC.

CDR3 nucleotide sequence: TGTGCCATCAGGGGGACAGGGACGAACACTGAAGCTTTCTTT. Amino acids: CAIRGTGTNTEAFF. This sequence joins TRBV10-3 and TRBJ1-1; 9 bases match TRBD1. The V segment lost 6 bases and the J segment 1 base; nucleotides outside the gene matches: 3. The CDR3 runs to 14 residues. CDR1 and CDR2 from the germline V gene are ENHRY and SYGVKD.

The V call is TRBV28, the J call TRBJ2-7; TRBD1 is a possible D gene (5 bases). The germline CDR1 and CDR2 sequences are MDHEN and SYDVKM. The germline V and J ends were trimmed by 7 bases and 1 base, with 11 bases remaining between them. This CDR3 is built from 13 residues. The CDR3 coding sequence is TGTGCCAGCACCCGGGCAGGGTCCTACGAGCAGTACTTC. Translation gives CASTRAGSYEQYF.

The genes are TRBV28 and TRBJ2-2; TRBD1 aligns across 8 bases. Trimming took 6 bases from V and 1 from J; bases not matched to a gene: 7. Germline V CDR1 and CDR2: MDHEN, SYDVKM. The CDR3 loop spans 16 amino acids. CDR3 sequence: CASRLNTGGNTGELFF. The CDR3 region has the DNA TGTGCCAGCAGATTAAACACAGGGGGGAACACCGGGGAGCTGTTTTTT.

This chain joins TRBV6-1 and TRBJ1-5, with D unclear. Germline CDR1 reads MNHNS; CDR2 reads SASEGT. The CDR3 extends over 13 amino acids. V gave up 6 bases and J gave up 10 bases, with 16 bases separating them. The DNA for the CDR3 is TGTGCCAGCAGGTCCACTACCTCTTATCCCCAGCATTTT. As protein: CASRSTTSYPQHF.

This rearrangement joins TRBV7-2 to TRBJ2-7; no clear D gene. The ends were cut back, 3 bases at V and 3 bases at J, with 6 bases in the middle. The CDR3 runs to 12 residues. Germline CDR1 reads SGHTA; CDR2 reads FQGNSA. This CDR3 is CASSFGLYEQYF. In nucleotides, the CDR3 is TGTGCCAGCAGCTTTGGGCTCTACGAGCAGTACTTC.

In DNA, the CDR3 is TGTGCCACCAGCAGGCAGGGAACTGGCTACACCTTC. Translating it yields CATSRQGTGYTF. The rearrangement links TRBV15 to TRBJ1-2, with D tentatively TRBD1 (5 bases). Germline V gene data show CDR1 as LNHNV and CDR2 as YYDKDF (reference sequence). V lost 3 bases to trimming and J lost 7 bases, with 9 bases between them. The length of the CDR3 is 12 residues.

The V and J genes are TRBV27 and TRBJ2-3; D may be TRBD2 (6 bases). V shed 4 bases and J shed 0 bases, with 8 bases lying between them. Germline loops: CDR1 MNHEY, CDR2 SMNVEV (reference sequence). The length of the CDR3 is 14 residues. Written as DNA, the CDR3 is TGTGCCAGCAGTTACGGGACTAGCACAGATACGCAGTATTTT. Residues: CASSYGTSTDTQYF.

The CDR3 sequence is CASRRQASNSPLHF. The CDR3 coding sequence is TGTGCCAGCAGAAGACAGGCTAGTAATTCACCCCTCCACTTT. V and J are TRBV28 and TRBJ1-6; tentatively, D is TRBD1 (6 bases). This CDR3 contains 14 residues. The germline gives CDR1 MDHEN, CDR2 SYDVKM. V was pared by 6 bases and J by 6 bases, with 12 bases between.

This sequence joins TRBV7-9 and TRBJ2-5, with 11 positions matching TRBD2. In germline, CDR1 is SEHNR, CDR2 FQNEAQ (reference sequence). V was clipped by 6 bases and J by 5 bases; unmatched bases: 8. This CDR3 region has 15 residues. The CDR3, as DNA: TGTGCCAGCAGTTCTCTTTTAGCGGGAGGGGAGACCCAGTACTTC. Translating gives CASSSLLAGGETQYF.

V gene TRBV28 combines with J gene TRBJ2-1; 7 bases fit TRBD2. CDR3 length: 15 amino acids. Looked up from germline, CDR1 is MDHEN and CDR2 is SYDVKM. Germline trimming cut 5 bases from V and 6 bases from J; bases unmatched to any gene: 10. The CDR3 region is CASSQAGARANEQFF. CDR3 coding DNA: TGTGCCAGCAGTCAGGCGGGAGCCAGGGCCAATGAGCAGTTCTTC. Full variable domain (missing parts from reference TRBV28 and TRBJ2-1): DVKVTQSSRYLVKRTGEKVFLECVQDMDHENMFWYRQDPGLGLRLIYFSYDVKMKEKGDIPEGYSVSREKKERFSLILESASTNQTSMYLCASSQAGARANEQFFGPGTRLTVL.

CDR3 residues: CAISGNSGNTIYF. The DNA of the CDR3 is TGTGCCATCAGCGGGAACTCTGGAAACACCATATATTTT. The rearrangement joins TRBV10-3 to TRBJ1-3; no clear D. The germline V gene has CDR1 ENHRY and CDR2 SYGVKD. The CDR3 sequence is 13 residues long. V shed 6 bases and J shed 0 bases, with 6 bases lying between them.

The gene calls are TRBV7-9 and TRBJ1-2, with D perhaps TRBD1 (5 bases). V was trimmed by 1 base and J by 4 bases, leaving 13 bases between them. Germline lookup yields CDR1 SEHNR and CDR2 FQNEAQ (reference sequence). The CDR3 length is 15 residues. CDR3: CASSLDARAFYGYTF. As DNA, the CDR3 is TGTGCCAGCAGCTTAGACGCCAGGGCCTTCTATGGCTACACCTTC.

The genes are TRBV5-1 and TRBJ2-7, with 7 bases aligning to TRBD2. The V segment lost 5 bases and the J segment 2 bases; nucleotides outside the gene matches: 10. The germline V gene has CDR1 SGHRS and CDR2 YFSETQ. The CDR3 extends over 15 amino acids. The CDR3 loop reads CASSPTSRETYEQYF. The CDR3 DNA reads as TGCGCCAGCAGTCCGACTAGCAGGGAGACCTACGAGCAGTACTTC.